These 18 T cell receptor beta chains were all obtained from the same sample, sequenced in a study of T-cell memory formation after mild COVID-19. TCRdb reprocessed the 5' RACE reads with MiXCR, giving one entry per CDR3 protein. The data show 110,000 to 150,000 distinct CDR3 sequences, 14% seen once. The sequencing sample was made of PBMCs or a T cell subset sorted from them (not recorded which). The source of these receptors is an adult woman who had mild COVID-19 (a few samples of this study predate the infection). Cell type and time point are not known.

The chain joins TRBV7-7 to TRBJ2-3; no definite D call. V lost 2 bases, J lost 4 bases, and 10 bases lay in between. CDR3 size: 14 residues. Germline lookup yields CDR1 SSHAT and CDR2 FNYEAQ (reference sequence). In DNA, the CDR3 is TGTGCCAGCAGCTTAAGCCCGGGCGCAGATACGCAGTATTTT. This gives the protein CASSLSPGADTQYF.

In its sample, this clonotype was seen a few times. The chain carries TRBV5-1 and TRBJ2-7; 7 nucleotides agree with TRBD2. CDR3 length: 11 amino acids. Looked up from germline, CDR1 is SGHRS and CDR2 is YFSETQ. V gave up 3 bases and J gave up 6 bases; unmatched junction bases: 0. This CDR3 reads CASSWGGEQYF. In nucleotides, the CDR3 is TGCGCCAGCAGCTGGGGGGGCGAGCAGTACTTC. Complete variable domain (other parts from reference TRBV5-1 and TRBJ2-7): KAGVTQTPRYLIKTRGQQVTLSCSPISGHRSVSWYQQTPGQGLQFLFEYFSETQRNKGNFPGRFSGRQFSNSRSEMNVSTLELGDSALYLCASSWGGEQYFGPGTRLTVT.

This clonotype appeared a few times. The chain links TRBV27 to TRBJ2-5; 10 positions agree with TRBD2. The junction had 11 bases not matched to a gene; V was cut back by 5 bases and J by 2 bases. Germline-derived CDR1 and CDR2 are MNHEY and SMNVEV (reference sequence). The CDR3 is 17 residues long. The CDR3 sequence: CASSPGALLAGQETQYF. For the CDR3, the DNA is TGTGCCAGCAGTCCCGGGGCGTTACTAGCGGGGCAAGAGACCCAGTACTTC.

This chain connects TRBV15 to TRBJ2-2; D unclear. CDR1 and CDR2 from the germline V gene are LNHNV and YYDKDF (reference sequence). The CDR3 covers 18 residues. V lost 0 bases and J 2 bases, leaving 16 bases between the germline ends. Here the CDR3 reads CATSREPDLLLNTGELFF. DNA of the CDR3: TGTGCCACCAGCAGAGAACCAGATCTCTTACTCAACACCGGGGAGCTGTTTTTT.

In nucleotides, the CDR3 is TGTGCCAGCAGTCAACGTGGGACAAGGTCGAAGAATGAGCAGTTCTTC. Amino acids: CASSQRGTRSKNEQFF. The chain has TRBV27 and TRBJ2-1, with D perhaps TRBD1 (6 bases). The CDR3 consists of 16 residues. V was trimmed by 5 bases and J by 7 bases, leaving 21 bases between them. Germline assignment: CDR1 MNHEY and CDR2 SMNVEV (reference sequence).

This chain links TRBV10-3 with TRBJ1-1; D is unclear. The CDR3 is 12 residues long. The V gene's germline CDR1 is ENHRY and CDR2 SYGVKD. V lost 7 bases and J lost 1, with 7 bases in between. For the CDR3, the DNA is TGTGCCATCAAGTACGGGAACACTGAAGCTTTCTTT. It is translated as CAIKYGNTEAFF.

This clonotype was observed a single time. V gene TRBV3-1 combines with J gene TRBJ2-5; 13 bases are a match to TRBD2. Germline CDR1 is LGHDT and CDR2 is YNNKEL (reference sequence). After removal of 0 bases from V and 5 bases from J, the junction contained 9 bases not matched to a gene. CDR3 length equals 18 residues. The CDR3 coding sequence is TGTGCCAGCAGCCAAGATAGCCCCGGACTAGCGGGGGAGGAGACCCAGTACTTC. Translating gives CASSQDSPGLAGEETQYF.

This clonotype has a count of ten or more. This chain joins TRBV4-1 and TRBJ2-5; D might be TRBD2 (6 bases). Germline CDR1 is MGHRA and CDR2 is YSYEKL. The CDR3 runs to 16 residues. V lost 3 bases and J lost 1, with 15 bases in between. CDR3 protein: CASSHSHLGGQETQYF. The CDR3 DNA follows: TGCGCCAGCAGCCACTCTCATTTGGGGGGCCAAGAGACCCAGTACTTC.

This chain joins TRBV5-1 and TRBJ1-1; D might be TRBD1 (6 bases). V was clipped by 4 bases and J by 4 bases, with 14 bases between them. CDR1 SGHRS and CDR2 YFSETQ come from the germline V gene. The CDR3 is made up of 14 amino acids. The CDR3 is CASSDRSLTTEAFF. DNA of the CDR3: TGCGCCAGCAGCGACAGGAGTCTTACCACTGAAGCTTTCTTT.

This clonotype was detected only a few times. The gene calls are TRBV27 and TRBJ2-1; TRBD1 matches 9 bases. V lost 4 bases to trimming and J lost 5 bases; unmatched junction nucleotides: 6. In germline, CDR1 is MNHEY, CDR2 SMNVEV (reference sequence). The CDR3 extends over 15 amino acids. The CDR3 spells CASSSGQGKDNEQFF. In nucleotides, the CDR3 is TGTGCCAGCAGTTCGGGACAGGGAAAGGACAATGAGCAGTTCTTC.

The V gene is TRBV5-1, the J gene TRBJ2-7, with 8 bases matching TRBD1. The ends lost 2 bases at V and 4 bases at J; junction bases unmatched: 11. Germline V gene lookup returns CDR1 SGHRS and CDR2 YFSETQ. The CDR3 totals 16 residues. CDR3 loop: CASSFHLGTGIYEQYF. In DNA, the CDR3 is TGCGCCAGCAGCTTCCACCTCGGGACAGGTATTTACGAGCAGTACTTC.

CDR3 sequence: CASSLGDAGLADTQYF. The DNA for the CDR3 is TGTGCCAGCAGCTTAGGAGATGCGGGCCTCGCAGATACGCAGTATTTT. The chain is built from TRBV7-2 and TRBJ2-3; TRBD2 is a possible D gene (5 bases). Germline CDR1 is SGHTA and CDR2 is FQGNSA. V lost 1 base and J lost 4, with 15 bases in between. This CDR3 region has 16 residues.

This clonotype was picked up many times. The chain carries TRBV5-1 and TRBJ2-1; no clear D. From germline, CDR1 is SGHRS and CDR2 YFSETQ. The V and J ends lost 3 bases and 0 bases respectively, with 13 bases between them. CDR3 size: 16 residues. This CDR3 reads CASSSEPGSSYNEQFF. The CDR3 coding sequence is TGCGCCAGCAGCTCGGAACCCGGAAGCTCCTACAATGAGCAGTTCTTC.

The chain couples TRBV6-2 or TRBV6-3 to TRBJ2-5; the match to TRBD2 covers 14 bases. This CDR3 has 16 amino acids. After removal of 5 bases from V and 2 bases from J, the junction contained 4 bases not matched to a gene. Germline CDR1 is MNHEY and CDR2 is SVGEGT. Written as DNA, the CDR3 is TGTGCCAGCAGTCACCGACTAGCGGGGGGGCAAGAGACCCAGTACTTC. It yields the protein CASSHRLAGGQETQYF.

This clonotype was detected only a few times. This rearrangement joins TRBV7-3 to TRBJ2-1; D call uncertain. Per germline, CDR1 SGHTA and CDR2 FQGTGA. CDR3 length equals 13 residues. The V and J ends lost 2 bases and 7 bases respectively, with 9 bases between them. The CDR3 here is CASSLLGGNEQFF. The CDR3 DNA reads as TGTGCCAGCAGCTTATTAGGTGGGAATGAGCAGTTCTTC.

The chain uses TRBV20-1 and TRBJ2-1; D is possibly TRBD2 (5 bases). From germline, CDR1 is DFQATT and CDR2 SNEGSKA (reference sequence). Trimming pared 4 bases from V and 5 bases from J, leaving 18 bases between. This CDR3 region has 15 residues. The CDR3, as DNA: TGCAGTGCTACCCCCCCCGACCGGCGGGACAATGAGCAGTTCTTC. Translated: CSATPPDRRDNEQFF.

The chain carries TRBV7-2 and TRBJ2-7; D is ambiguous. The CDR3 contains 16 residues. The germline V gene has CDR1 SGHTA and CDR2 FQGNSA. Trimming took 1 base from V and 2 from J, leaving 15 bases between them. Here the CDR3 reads CASSLEMSKRAYEQYF. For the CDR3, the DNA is TGTGCCAGCAGCTTAGAGATGTCAAAACGGGCCTACGAGCAGTACTTC.

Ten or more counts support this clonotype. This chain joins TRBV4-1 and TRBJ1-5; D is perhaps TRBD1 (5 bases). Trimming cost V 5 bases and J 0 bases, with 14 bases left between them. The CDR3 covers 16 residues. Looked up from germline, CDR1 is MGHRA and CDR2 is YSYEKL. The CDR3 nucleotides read TGCGCCAGCAGCAACCATAGGGGCGGTAGCAATCAGCCCCAGCATTTT. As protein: CASSNHRGGSNQPQHF.